A selection of T cell receptor beta chains follows, all from one sample in a study of T cell responses to AZD1222 COVID-19 vaccine. Only in-frame clones appear in the TCRdb table, and some are missing; sequencing was by immunoSEQ multiplex PCR. The sample carries some 160,000 clones, roughly 89% recorded once. The sample was peripheral blood, taken 28 days after the second AZD1222 dose. The receptors stem from an adult who received the AZD1222 COVID-19 vaccine. Both conserved end residues are part of each CDR3. D genes are given only for firm matches. Clone size is given for some rows only: seen once, a few or many times, or a class if the clone is expanded.

J gene,D gene,V gene,clone size,CDR3 protein,CDR3 DNA
TRBJ2-3,TRBD1,TRBV7-8,NA,CASRKTGGTDTQYF,TGTGCCAGCAGAAAGACAGGGGGCACAGATACGCAGTATTTT
TRBJ2-3,NA,TRBV5-1,NA,CASSPGDYSTDTQYF,TGCGCCAGCAGCCCGGGAGACTATTCCACAGATACGCAGTATTTT
TRBJ1-2,TRBD1,TRBV5-1,once,CASSLRQGDGYTF,TGCGCCAGCAGCTTGCGGCAGGGGGATGGCTACACCTTC
TRBJ1-1,NA,TRBV3-1/TRBV3-2,NA,CASSQRQEDTEAFF,TGTGCCAGCAGCCAAAGGCAGGAGGACACTGAAGCTTTCTTT
TRBJ1-1,NA,TRBV19,NA,CASSGDTEAFF,TGTGCCAGTAGTGGGGACACTGAAGCTTTCTTT
TRBJ2-1,NA,TRBV10-1,once,CASSRSGSGLYNEQFF,TGCGCCAGCAGTCGTTCAGGGAGCGGGTTGTACAATGAGCAGTTCTTC
TRBJ2-7,TRBD2,TRBV3-1/TRBV3-2,NA,CASSQVGRADEQYF,TGTGCCAGCAGCCAAGTTGGGAGGGCGGACGAGCAGTACTTC
TRBJ2-3,TRBD2,TRBV5-8,once,CASSLGLAGDNTQYF,TGTGCCAGCAGCCTCGGACTAGCGGGGGATAATACGCAGTATTTT
TRBJ2-2,NA,TRBV3-1/TRBV3-2,NA,CASSPDGTGELFF,TGTGCCAGCAGCCCAGACGGCACCGGGGAGCTGTTTTTT
TRBJ1-5,NA,TRBV6-6,few,CASSLPPGNQPQHF,TGTGCCAGCAGTTTACCCCCCGGCAATCAGCCCCAGCATTTT
TRBJ2-1,TRBD1,TRBV19,NA,CASTRDRVNNEQFF,TGTGCCAGTACCAGGGACAGGGTAAACAATGAGCAGTTCTTC
TRBJ2-7,TRBD2,TRBV9,few,CASSVSGGLFDEQYF,TGTGCCAGCAGCGTAAGCGGGGGGCTATTCGACGAGCAGTACTTC
TRBJ2-6,TRBD1,TRBV4-1,NA,CASSQFLSGGDGANVLTF,TGCGCCAGCAGCCAATTTTTATCAGGGGGCGACGGGGCCAACGTCCTGACTTTC
TRBJ1-3,NA,TRBV5-1,NA,CASSPQVSSGNTIYF,TGCGCCAGCAGCCCCCAGGTTTCCTCTGGAAACACCATATATTTT
TRBJ2-7,NA,TRBV27,NA,CASSLSGSSLTYEQYF,TGTGCCAGCAGTTTGTCTGGGTCCTCCCTAACCTACGAGCAGTACTTC
TRBJ2-1,TRBD2,TRBV18,NA,CASGRLAGHYNEQFF,TGTGCCAGCGGTAGACTAGCGGGGCATTACAATGAGCAGTTCTTC
TRBJ1-2,NA,TRBV7-9,NA,CASSFISSGGYGYTF,TGTGCCAGCAGCTTTATCTCTTCCGGGGGCTATGGCTACACCTTC
TRBJ2-5,NA,TRBV6-5,NA,CASRPGGVETQYF,TGTGCCAGCAGGCCAGGGGGGGTGGAGACCCAGTACTTC
TRBJ1-5,NA,TRBV27,NA,CASSNRRDQPQHF,TGTGCCAGCAGTAATCGGCGTGATCAGCCCCAGCATTTT
TRBJ1-2,NA,TRBV19,NA,CASSIAGRGYGYTF,TGTGCCAGTAGTATTGCAGGGAGAGGCTATGGCTACACCTTC
TRBJ2-7,NA,TRBV7-8,few,CASSLAGTDYEQYF,TGTGCCAGCAGCTTAGCCGGAACGGACTACGAGCAGTACTTC
TRBJ2-3,NA,TRBV12-5,NA,CASAQFTNTQYF,TGTGCTAGTGCCCAGTTTACGAATACGCAGTATTTT
TRBJ1-6,NA,TRBV19,NA,CASSISGSGINSPLHF,TGTGCCAGTAGTATCTCGGGTTCGGGGATTAATTCACCCCTCCACTTT
TRBJ2-7,TRBD2,TRBV5-1,NA,CASSTQIMGGEQYF,TGCGCCAGCTCCACCCAAATTATGGGGGGGGAGCAGTACTTC
TRBJ1-5,NA,TRBV10-1,NA,CASSTGKQPQHF,TGCGCCAGCAGTACAGGGAAACAGCCCCAGCATTTT
TRBJ1-5,TRBD1,TRBV19,NA,CATRRQGSNQPQHF,TGTGCCACCAGACGACAGGGCAGCAATCAGCCCCAGCATTTT
TRBJ2-1,TRBD2,TRBV11-3,NA,CASSSNFLAGGDNEQFF,TGTGCCAGCAGCTCCAACTTTCTAGCGGGGGGGGACAATGAGCAGTTCTTC
TRBJ2-7,TRBD1,TRBV6-1,NA,CASSESWTGVYEQYF,TGTGCCAGCAGTGAGTCCTGGACAGGGGTCTACGAGCAGTACTTC
TRBJ2-1,TRBD2,TRBV19,NA,CASSMSLAGGNEQFF,TGTGCCAGTAGTATGTCTCTAGCGGGGGGCAATGAGCAGTTCTTC
TRBJ2-4,NA,TRBV7-9,NA,CASSFTTGTKNIQYF,TGTGCCAGCAGCTTTACTACGGGAACCAAAAACATTCAGTACTTC
TRBJ1-5,NA,TRBV3-1/TRBV3-2,NA,CASSDTLLLPQHF,TGTGCCAGCAGCGACACCCTATTACTTCCCCAGCATTTT
TRBJ1-2,NA,TRBV10-3,NA,CAISVPKEGSDGYTF,TGTGCCATCAGTGTCCCTAAGGAAGGGTCCGATGGCTACACCTTC
TRBJ2-7,NA,TRBV5-1,NA,CASSLVGAEQYF,TGCGCCAGCAGCTTAGTGGGGGCCGAGCAGTACTTC
TRBJ2-1,TRBD1,TRBV19,NA,CASSPQTGGFVYEQFF,TGTGCCAGTAGTCCCCAGACAGGGGGCTTTGTGTATGAGCAGTTCTTC
TRBJ1-2,TRBD1,TRBV6-5,NA,CASSYGDRTYGYTF,TGTGCCAGCAGTTACGGGGACAGGACTTATGGCTACACCTTC
TRBJ1-3,TRBD1,TRBV7-6,NA,CASSLATGSGNTIYF,TGTGCCAGCAGCTTGGCGACAGGGTCTGGAAACACCATATATTTT
TRBJ1-2,NA,TRBV27,NA,CASSLTPGAWGYTF,TGTGCCAGCAGTTTAACCCCAGGGGCCTGGGGCTACACCTTC
TRBJ1-3,NA,TRBV21-1,NA,CASSKLAPTGLSGNTIYF,TGTGCCAGCAGCAAATTGGCCCCAACAGGGCTCTCTGGAAACACCATATATTTT
TRBJ2-3,TRBD2,TRBV19,NA,CASRRAGDPDTQYF,TGTGCCAGTAGAAGAGCGGGGGATCCAGATACGCAGTATTTT
TRBJ1-2,NA,TRBV5-1,NA,CASSFTGGSDGYTF,TGCGCCAGCAGCTTCACCGGGGGCTCTGATGGCTACACCTTC
TRBJ2-1,TRBD2,TRBV27,NA,CASSLAGGLENEQFF,TGTGCCAGCAGTTTAGCGGGGGGGCTTGAAAATGAGCAGTTCTTC
TRBJ2-5,TRBD1,TRBV28,NA,CASTADRGPSETQYF,TGTGCCAGCACCGCCGACAGGGGACCGTCAGAGACCCAGTACTTC
TRBJ1-6,NA,TRBV29-1,NA,CSVEERRFGINSPLHF,TGCAGCGTTGAAGAGCGAAGGTTTGGGATTAATTCACCCCTCCACTTT
TRBJ1-1,NA,TRBV7-9,NA,CASSLVGNTEAFF,TGTGCCAGCAGCTTAGTGGGAAACACTGAAGCTTTCTTT
TRBJ1-2,NA,TRBV15,NA,CATSRDEGAPYGYTF,TGTGCCACCAGCAGAGATGAAGGGGCCCCCTATGGCTACACCTTC
TRBJ2-5,TRBD2,TRBV4-1,NA,CASGLAGDGTQYF,TGCGCCAGCGGGCTAGCGGGGGATGGGACCCAGTACTTC
TRBJ2-7,NA,TRBV28,NA,CASSLGGYSYEQYF,TGTGCCAGCAGTTTGGGAGGATACTCCTACGAGCAGTACTTC
TRBJ1-2,TRBD1,TRBV3-1/TRBV3-2,NA,CASSQDRGRGYTF,TGTGCCAGCAGCCAGGACAGGGGGCGAGGCTACACCTTC
TRBJ2-4,TRBD1,TRBV11-2,NA,CASSLGTGLAKNIQYF,TGTGCCAGCAGCTTGGGGACAGGACTAGCCAAAAACATTCAGTACTTC
TRBJ1-5,NA,TRBV19,once,CASMGLHSNQPQHF,TGTGCCAGTATGGGGCTTCATAGCAATCAGCCCCAGCATTTT
TRBJ2-1,TRBD1,TRBV3-1/TRBV3-2,NA,CASSQRQGPYNEQFF,TGTGCCAGCAGCCAAAGACAGGGGCCTTACAATGAGCAGTTCTTC
TRBJ2-7,TRBD1,TRBV10-3,NA,CAISGTDRGNFYEQYF,TGTGCCATCAGTGGCACTGACAGGGGAAATTTCTACGAGCAGTACTTC
TRBJ1-1,TRBD1,TRBV7-9,NA,CASSSQTGLSTEAFF,TGTGCCAGCAGCTCCCAGACAGGGTTAAGCACTGAAGCTTTCTTT
TRBJ2-7,NA,TRBV2,NA,CASSEGASEQYF,TGTGCCAGCAGTGAAGGGGCTAGCGAGCAGTACTTC
TRBJ2-2,TRBD1,TRBV4-1,NA,CASSLEYQGAWELFF,TGCGCCAGCAGCCTCGAATACCAGGGGGCATGGGAGCTGTTTTTT
TRBJ1-1,TRBD1,TRBV6-5,NA,CASSKYRGTEAFF,TGTGCCAGCAGTAAATACAGGGGCACTGAAGCTTTCTTT
TRBJ1-5,NA,TRBV6-1,NA,CASSEAPGSNQPQHF,TGTGCCAGCAGTGAAGCGCCGGGAAGCAATCAGCCCCAGCATTTT